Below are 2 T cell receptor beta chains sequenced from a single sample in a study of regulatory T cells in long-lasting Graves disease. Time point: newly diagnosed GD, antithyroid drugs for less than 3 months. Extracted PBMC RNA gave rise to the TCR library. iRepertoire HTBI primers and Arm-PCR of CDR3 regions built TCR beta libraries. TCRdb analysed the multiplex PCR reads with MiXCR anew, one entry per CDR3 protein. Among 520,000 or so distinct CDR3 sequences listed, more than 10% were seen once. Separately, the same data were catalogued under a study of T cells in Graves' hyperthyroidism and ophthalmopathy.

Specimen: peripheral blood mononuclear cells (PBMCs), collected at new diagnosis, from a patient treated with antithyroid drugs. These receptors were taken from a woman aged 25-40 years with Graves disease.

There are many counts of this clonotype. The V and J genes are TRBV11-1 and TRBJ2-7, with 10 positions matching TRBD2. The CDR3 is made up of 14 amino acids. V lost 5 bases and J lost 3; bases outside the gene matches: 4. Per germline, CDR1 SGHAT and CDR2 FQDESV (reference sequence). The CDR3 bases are TGTGCCAGCAGCCCACTAGCGGGGAACTACGAGCAGTACTTC. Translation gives CASSPLAGNYEQYF. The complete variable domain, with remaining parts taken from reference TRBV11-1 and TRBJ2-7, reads EAEVAQSPRYKITEKSQAVAFWCDPISGHATLYWYRQILGQGPELLVQFQDESVVDDSQLPKDRFSAERLKGVDSTLKIQPAELGDSAMYLCASSPLAGNYEQYFGPGTRLTVT.

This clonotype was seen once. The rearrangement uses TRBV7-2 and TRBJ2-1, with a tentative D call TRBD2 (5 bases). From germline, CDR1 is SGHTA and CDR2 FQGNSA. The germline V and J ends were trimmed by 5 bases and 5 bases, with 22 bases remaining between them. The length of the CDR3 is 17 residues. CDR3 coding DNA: TGTGCCAGCAGCCAAGTAGTCCTAGCTACTAATAACAATGAGCAGTTCTTC. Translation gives CASSQVVLATNNNEQFF.